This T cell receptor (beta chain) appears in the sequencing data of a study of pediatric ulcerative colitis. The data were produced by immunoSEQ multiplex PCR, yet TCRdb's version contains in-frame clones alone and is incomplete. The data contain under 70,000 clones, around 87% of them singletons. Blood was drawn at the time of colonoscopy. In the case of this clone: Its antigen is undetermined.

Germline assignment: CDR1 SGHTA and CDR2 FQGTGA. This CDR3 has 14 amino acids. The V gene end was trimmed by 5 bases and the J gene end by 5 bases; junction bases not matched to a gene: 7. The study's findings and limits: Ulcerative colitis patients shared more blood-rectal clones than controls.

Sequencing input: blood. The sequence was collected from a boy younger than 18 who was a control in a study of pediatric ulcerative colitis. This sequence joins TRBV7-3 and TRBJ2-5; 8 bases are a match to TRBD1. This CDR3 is CASSPTGVRETQYF. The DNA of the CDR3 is TGTGCCAGCAGCCCGACAGGGGTCAGGGAGACCCAGTACTTC. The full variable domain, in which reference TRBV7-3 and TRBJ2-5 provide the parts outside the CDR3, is GAGVSQTPSNKVTEKGKYVELRCDPISGHTALYWYRQSLGQGPEFLIYFQGTGAADDSGLPNDRFFAVRPEGSVSTLKIQRTERGDSAVYLCASSPTGVRETQYFGPGTRLLVL.